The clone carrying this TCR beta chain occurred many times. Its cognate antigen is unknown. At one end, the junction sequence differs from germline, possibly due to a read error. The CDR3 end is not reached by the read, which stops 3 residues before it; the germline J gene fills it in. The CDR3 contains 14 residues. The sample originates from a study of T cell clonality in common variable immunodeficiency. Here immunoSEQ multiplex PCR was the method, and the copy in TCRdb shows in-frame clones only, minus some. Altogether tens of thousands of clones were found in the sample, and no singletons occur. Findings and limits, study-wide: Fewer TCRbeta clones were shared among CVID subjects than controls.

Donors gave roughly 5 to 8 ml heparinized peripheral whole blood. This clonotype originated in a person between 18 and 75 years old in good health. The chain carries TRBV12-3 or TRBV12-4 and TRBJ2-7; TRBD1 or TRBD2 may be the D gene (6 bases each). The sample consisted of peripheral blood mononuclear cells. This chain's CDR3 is CASSLGGPTYEQYF. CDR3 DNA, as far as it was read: TGTGCCAGCAGCTTAGGGGGGCCTACCTACGAG.